This T cell receptor beta chain appears in the sequencing data of a study of T cells in Graves' hyperthyroidism and ophthalmopathy. On the study more broadly: Initial diagnosis, before any treatment, was when peripheral blood was collected.

This clonotype was seen repeatedly, ten times or more. TCR beta CDR3 region amplification was performed from RNA transcripts. The TCR CDR3 was amplified in a first-round RT-PCR using the HTBI primer set. One entry per CDR3 protein results from TCRdb running MiXCR on the multiplex PCR reads. The table includes fewer than 650,000 distinct CDR3 sequences, approximately 15% detected once. The V and J ends lost 7 bases and 4 bases respectively, with 14 bases between them. This CDR3 has 14 amino acids. Germline values: CDR1 MDHEN, CDR2 SYDVKM. Any patient presenting with uncontrolled infection, other autoimmune disease, pregnancy or lactation was left out.

The V call is TRBV28, the J call TRBJ2-1; TRBD1 might be the D (5 bases). This receptor was obtained from a woman aged 30 to 39 with Graves' hyperthyroidism that later progressed to Graves' ophthalmopathy. Sequencing was performed on blood. CDR3 protein: CASKTGHRYNEQFF. CDR3 in DNA: TGTGCCAGCAAAACAGGCCACCGATACAATGAGCAGTTCTTC.